This T cell receptor (beta chain) was obtained from a study of graft-versus-host responses after intestinal transplantation listed by TCRdb under 2021. The study in broad terms: The transplants that recipients got were multivisceral, liver-intestinal, or isolated intestinal. After intestinal transplantation, graft-versus-host and host-versus-graft alloreactive T cell clones were followed in the graft, circulation and bone marrow using bulk TCR-beta CDR3 sequencing. The cohort enrolled under 25 intestinal transplant recipients including one retransplant, and a few patients lacking pretransplant specimens were excluded. Donor T cell macrochimerism was defined as a peak of at least 4% donor T cells among recipient peripheral blood mononuclear cells. Alloreactive clones were identified by sequencing pre-transplant mixed lymphocyte reaction products and comparing these products with unstimulated pre-transplant donor and recipient T cells. Instead of going to the commercial service, samples from a few later patients were sequenced in-house on an Illumina MiSeq and processed with MiXCR. All recipients received anti-thymocyte globulin induction followed by maintenance tacrolimus and steroids for around 3 years.

Blood samples were collected up to 4 times in the first month after transplant and then at least monthly when available. About this clone itself: Its specific antigen is unknown. No much larger clone exists at a distance of one base, and base qualities are not known.

Between the V and J ends, shortened by 5 bases and 5 bases respectively, the junction contains 12 bases. CDR1 and CDR2 (MNHEY, SVGAGI) derive from the germline V gene. Including cysteine and phenylalanine, the CDR3 has 13 amino acids. Only the CDR3 DNA is retained, 39 bases long and in frame from the first base. The method was the immunoSEQ multiplex PCR assay. Adaptive Biotechnologies carried out high-throughput TCR-beta CDR3 sequencing of genomic DNA for most patients. From the authors' description of their analysis: Adaptive's ImmunoSEQ software was the source of the TCR sequencing data for approximately 18 patients, while a few other patients were processed with MiXCR and VDJtools. Because the origin of CDR3 nucleotide sequences shared between donor and recipient could not be assigned, those sequences were removed. At least 2-fold expansion over unstimulated cells and a minimum CFSE-low frequency of 0.002% (template counts) or 0.001% (read counts) were required for clones to be classified as alloreactive. Clones detected in sequenced pre-transplant spleen, lymph node, or MLR CFSE-low populations of the donor or recipient were defined as mappable. Cumulative frequency of alloreactive clones was calculated as a percentage of all sequences weighted by copy number. TCRdb limited this immuneACCESS table to in-frame rearrangements with V and J called. A share of clones is missing; checked studies link under half to unresolved V genes, and the rest is unexplained. The D gene and trimming were derived from the DNA, and the V and J assignments and clone size from that table. The sample table shows approximately 32,000 clones, and about 94% are seen once. Of the sample, about 0.72% falls within the top ten clones.

Summary of the overall study and its limitations: GvH clones were detected in recipient bone marrow, and some of these GvH clones were observed earlier in ileal mucosa or blood, consistent with an intestinal mucosal origin. The conclusions were limited by the relatively low number and heterogeneity of the intestinal transplant patients. In patients with donor T cell macrochimerism, the allografts had high GvH to HvG T cell clonal ratios. Peak levels of circulating GvH clones were associated with declines in HvG clones early after transplant.

This sample comprised PBMCs, obtained 16 days after intestinal transplant. Recombination joined TRBV6-5 with TRBJ2-5, with the D gene call left open. The clonotype originates from a human patient who received an intestinal transplant, so some T cells may come from the graft donor. CDR3 loop: CASSPAQGETQYF. The sequence in DNA is TGTGCCAGCAGTCCGGCCCAAGGGGAGACCCAGTACTTC.